One sample yielded the 27 T cell receptor beta chains listed below, sequenced in a study of graft-versus-host responses after intestinal transplantation. Assay: immunoSEQ multiplex PCR; the TCRdb copy retains only in-frame clones and omits some. The table shows 40,000 to 55,000 clones, with roughly 91% occurring only once. The sequenced sample was PBMCs, obtained 524 days after transplant. The receptors derive from a human patient who received an intestinal transplant, so some T cells may come from the graft donor.

The rearrangement links TRBV7-9 to TRBJ1-1, with a weak D call TRBD1 (5 bases). The CDR3 consists of 14 residues. Germline CDR1 and CDR2: SEHNR and FQNEAQ (reference sequence). The germline V and J ends were trimmed by 1 base and 4 bases, with 10 bases remaining between them. CDR3 bases: TGTGCCAGCAGCTTAGTGTTTGGGGGCACTGAAGCTTTCTTT. It codes for CASSLVFGGTEAFF.

This clone came up a few times. The V call is TRBV30, the J call TRBJ1-5, with D unresolved. Germline assignment: CDR1 GTSNPN and CDR2 SVGIG (reference sequence). Trimming took 0 bases from V and 4 from J, leaving 7 bases between them. The CDR3 totals 13 residues. The CDR3 sequence: CAWSVSKNQPQHF. The CDR3 DNA follows: TGTGCCTGGAGTGTATCGAAGAATCAGCCCCAGCATTTT.

The chain has TRBV30 and TRBJ2-1, with D unresolved. Germline lookup yields CDR1 GTSNPN and CDR2 SVGIG (reference sequence). V was clipped by 8 bases and J by 10 bases, with 18 bases between them. The CDR3 totals 12 residues. The CDR3 nucleotides are TGTGCCGGCAACATCCGATTAGGGGAGCAGTTCTTC. Translating gives CAGNIRLGEQFF. The whole variable domain, remainder taken from reference TRBV30 and TRBJ2-1, is SQTIHQWPATLVQPVGSPLSLECTVEGTSNPNLYWYRQAAGRGLQLLFYSVGIGQISSEVPQNLSASRPQDRQFILSSKKLLLSDSGFYLCAGNIRLGEQFFGPGTRLTVL.

The chain recombines TRBV4-1 with TRBJ2-7, with 7 nucleotides matching TRBD1. Germline values: CDR1 MGHRA, CDR2 YSYEKL. The CDR3 runs to 16 residues. V lost 4 bases to trimming and J lost 0 bases; unmatched junction nucleotides: 9. This CDR3 reads CASSRNSGQSSYEQYF. The CDR3 DNA reads TGCGCCAGCAGCCGAAACTCGGGACAGAGCTCCTACGAGCAGTACTTC.

Notes on this clone: The same CDR3 arises from other DNA sequences in this sample as well. The rearrangement links TRBV5-4 to TRBJ1-2; a possible D gene is TRBD1 (5 bases). V shed 4 bases and J shed 4 bases, with 14 bases lying between them. CDR1 SGHNT and CDR2 YYREEE come from the germline V gene (reference sequence). The CDR3 is 14 amino acids. This CDR3 reads CASSLVGRAYGYTF. The CDR3 DNA sequence: TGTGCCAGCAGCCTGGTGGGCAGGGCCTATGGCTACACCTTC.

The genes are TRBV6-5 and TRBJ2-7; 10 bases align to TRBD1. Unmatched junction bases numbered 7, after V lost 6 bases and J lost 2 bases. CDR1 is MNHEY, CDR2 SVGAGI, per germline. This CDR3 is 15 amino acids long. The CDR3 coding sequence is TGTGCCAGCAGAACTGGACAGGGGGGTCCCTACGAGCAGTACTTC. Its protein is CASRTGQGGPYEQYF.

The chain recombines TRBV7-8 with TRBJ1-5, with D unclear. CDR3 length: 12 amino acids. Trimming took 1 base from V and 5 from J, leaving 3 bases between them. Germline V gene data show CDR1 as SGHVS and CDR2 as FQNEAQ. CDR3 DNA: TGTGCCAGCAGCTTAGATTATCAGCCCCAGCATTTT. The encoded protein is CASSLDYQPQHF.

This chain connects TRBV19 to TRBJ2-1, with D perhaps matching TRBD1 (6 bases). Trimming stripped 2 bases from V and 8 bases from J, with 13 bases between. The CDR3 is made up of 14 amino acids. In germline, CDR1 is LNHDA, CDR2 SQIVND (reference sequence). The chain's CDR3 is CASSIIQGRDEQFF. The CDR3 DNA is TGTGCCAGTAGTATAATACAGGGTAGGGATGAGCAGTTCTTC.

The chain joins TRBV7-3 to TRBJ2-2; D call uncertain. There are 13 residues in the CDR3. V was trimmed by 2 bases and J by 4 bases, leaving 5 bases between them. In germline, CDR1 is SGHTA, CDR2 FQGTGA. The CDR3 bases are TGTGCCAGCAGCTTAGGCTCCACCGGGGAGCTGTTTTTT. Protein: CASSLGSTGELFF.

The rearrangement uses TRBV6-1 and TRBJ2-7; D is unclear. The CDR3 has 13 residues. Germline V gene data show CDR1 as MNHNS and CDR2 as SASEGT. Between the trimmed V and J ends, which lost 7 bases and 2 bases, there was a span of 12 bases. CDR3 nucleotide sequence: TGTGCCAGCACCCCCTACGGCCCCTACGAGCAGTACTTC. Protein sequence: CASTPYGPYEQYF.

The chain has TRBV7-3 and TRBJ1-2; maybe TRBD1 (6 bases). Trimming left V 2 bases short and J 6 bases short, with 16 bases between. This CDR3 contains 15 residues. Germline loops: CDR1 SGHTA, CDR2 FQGTGA. CDR3 DNA: TGTGCCAGCAGCTTAGACGCCCTTTCAGGGGATGGCTACACCTTC. Residues: CASSLDALSGDGYTF. The whole variable domain, filled in from reference TRBV7-3 and TRBJ1-2, reads GAGVSQTPSNKVTEKGKYVELRCDPISGHTALYWYRQSLGQGPEFLIYFQGTGAADDSGLPNDRFFAVRPEGSVSTLKIQRTERGDSAVYLCASSLDALSGDGYTFGSGTRLTVV.

The chain joins TRBV4-3 to TRBJ1-2; D might be TRBD1 (6 bases). V lost 0 bases to trimming and J lost 4 bases, with 18 bases between them. Germline V gene data show CDR1 as LGHNA and CDR2 as YSLEER. The CDR3 totals 17 residues. CDR3 DNA: TGCGCCAGCAGCCAAGAGGAGGGGGGCCCACTTACCTATGGCTACACCTTC. Translating gives CASSQEEGGPLTYGYTF.

The count of this clone is one. J is TRBJ2-3 and V is TRBV7-2; 7 positions agree with TRBD2. The CDR3 covers 15 residues. Trimming took 5 bases from V and 2 from J; bases not matched to a gene: 7. Germline values: CDR1 SGHTA, CDR2 FQGNSA. CDR3 in DNA: TGTGCCAGCAGCATAAACCGGGACTACACAGATACGCAGTATTTT. Translation: CASSINRDYTDTQYF.

The chain recombines TRBV7-3 with TRBJ2-3; no firm D call. CDR3 length equals 12 residues. CDR1 is SGHTA, CDR2 FQGTGA, per germline. Trimming removed 4 bases from V and 6 bases from J, with 8 bases in between. The DNA for the CDR3 is TGTGCCAGCAGCTCCCCCGGGGATACGCAGTATTTT. As protein: CASSSPGDTQYF.

The CDR3 spells CASSLSTSGAYNEQFF. CDR3 DNA sequence: TGTGCCAGCAGTCTCTCAACTAGCGGGGCCTACAATGAGCAGTTCTTC. The rearrangement uses TRBV6-4 and TRBJ2-1, with 10 nucleotides matching TRBD2. CDR1 is MRHNA, CDR2 SNTAGT, per germline. V shed 5 bases and J 2 bases; nucleotides not matched to a gene: 6. The CDR3 length is 16 residues.

V usage is TRBV29-1 and J usage is TRBJ2-7; 10 positions agree with TRBD2. The CDR3 consists of 16 residues. Per germline, CDR1 SQVTM and CDR2 ANQGSEA. J gave up 5 bases and V 5 bases, and 15 bases lay outside the gene matches. CDR3 DNA sequence: TGCAGCGTTCAACTCTCTCGTACGCTAGCGGGGGACGAGCAGTACTTC. This sequence encodes CSVQLSRTLAGDEQYF.

This chain links TRBV12-2 with TRBJ2-1. TRBV12-2 represents a pseudogene. This CDR3 is 13 amino acids long. The CDR3 DNA sequence: TGTGCAAGTCGCCCCGGACCAGACAATGAGCAGTTCTTC. This sequence encodes CASRPGPDNEQFF.

The gene calls are TRBV27 and TRBJ2-3; D unresolved. This CDR3 spans 16 amino acids. Between the trimmed V and J ends, which lost 3 bases and 3 bases, there was a span of 16 bases. In germline, CDR1 is MNHEY, CDR2 SMNVEV (reference sequence). CDR3 bases: TGTGCCAGCAGTTTTCGTCGAAGGGTGGGTACAGATACGCAGTATTTT. Translating gives CASSFRRRVGTDTQYF.

The rearrangement uses TRBV18 and TRBJ1-5; maybe TRBD1 (6 bases). There are 14 residues in the CDR3. Trimming cost V 6 bases and J 4 bases, with 13 bases left between them. Germline CDR1 KGHSH, CDR2 LQKENI. CDR3 residues: CASSYGTRNQPQHF. The CDR3 region has the DNA TGTGCCAGCTCCTACGGGACACGAAATCAGCCCCAGCATTTT. Full variable domain (remainder filled in from reference TRBV18 and TRBJ1-5): NAGVMQNPRHLVRRRGQEARLRCSPMKGHSHVYWYRQLPEEGLKFMVYLQKENIIDESGMPKERFSAEFPKEGPSILRIQQVVRGDSAAYFCASSYGTRNQPQHFGDGTRLSIL.

This chain joins TRBV28 and TRBJ2-4, with 8 bases lining up with TRBD1. Trimming cost V 6 bases and J 1 base; bases outside gene matches: 17. CDR3 length equals 19 residues. Per germline, CDR1 MDHEN and CDR2 SYDVKM. CDR3 DNA sequence: TGTGCCAGCAGCGGACAGGGTGACTTAGTAGTAACGGCCAAAAACATTCAGTACTTC. Its protein product is CASSGQGDLVVTAKNIQYF. The full variable domain, its missing parts supplied by reference TRBV28 and TRBJ2-4, is DVKVTQSSRYLVKRTGEKVFLECVQDMDHENMFWYRQDPGLGLRLIYFSYDVKMKEKGDIPEGYSVSREKKERFSLILESASTNQTSMYLCASSGQGDLVVTAKNIQYFGAGTRLSVL.

The chain couples TRBV11-1 to TRBJ2-7; 7 bases align to TRBD2. There are 13 residues in the CDR3. V lost 3 bases to trimming and J lost 3 bases; unmatched junction nucleotides: 2. Per germline, CDR1 SGHAT and CDR2 FQDESV (reference sequence). The CDR3 region has the DNA TGTGCCAGCAGCTTGGGCGGGAGCTACGAGCAGTACTTC. Protein sequence: CASSLGGSYEQYF.

The chain combines TRBV6-1 with TRBJ1-2; D remains ambiguous. The CDR3 is 12 amino acids. Germline loops: CDR1 MNHNS, CDR2 SASEGT. V lost 4 bases, J lost 4 bases, and 7 bases lay in between. The chain's CDR3 is CASSGRRYGYTF. CDR3 sequence (DNA): TGTGCCAGCAGTGGGCGTCGCTATGGCTACACCTTC.

V usage is TRBV4-1 and J usage is TRBJ2-3, with TRBD1 as a possible D gene (5 bases). The CDR3 is 16 amino acids. Looked up from germline, CDR1 is MGHRA and CDR2 is YSYEKL. V lost 0 bases, J lost 3 bases, and 13 bases lay in between. CDR3 loop: CASSQDYGARTDTQYF. CDR3 nucleotides: TGCGCCAGCAGCCAAGATTATGGGGCACGGACAGATACGCAGTATTTT.

This clone was detected only a few times. V usage is TRBV7-9 and J usage is TRBJ2-5; 7 bases align to TRBD2. This CDR3 spans 14 amino acids. The germline V gene encodes CDR1 SEHNR and CDR2 FQNEAQ (reference sequence). V dropped 4 bases and J dropped 1; count of bases not matched to a gene: 3. The CDR3 DNA reads TGTGCCAGCAGCTCCCGACTAGCCCAAGAGACCCAGTACTTC. As protein: CASSSRLAQETQYF.

The rearrangement uses TRBV10-3 and TRBJ1-2; D possibly corresponds to TRBD1 (6 bases). Trimming removed 0 bases at V and 4 bases at J, with 9 bases between. There are 14 residues in the CDR3. Germline lookup yields CDR1 ENHRY and CDR2 SYGVKD. CDR3: CAISESGASYGYTF. The DNA for the CDR3 is TGTGCCATCAGTGAGTCGGGGGCCTCCTATGGCTACACCTTC.

The chain links TRBV7-6 to TRBJ2-5, with 8 bases lining up with TRBD1. Per germline, CDR1 SGHVS and CDR2 FNYEAQ. This CDR3 has 15 residues. V dropped 1 base and J dropped 4; count of bases not matched to a gene: 5. CDR3 sequence (DNA): TGTGCCAGCAGCTTAGGGACAGGGACTGGAGAGACCCAGTACTTC. This translates into CASSLGTGTGETQYF.

This rearrangement joins TRBV9 to TRBJ2-7, with a weak D call TRBD1 (6 bases). V was pared by 0 bases and J by 2 bases, with 9 bases between. Germline V gene data show CDR1 as SGDLS and CDR2 as YYNGEE. This CDR3 contains 14 residues. The chain's CDR3 is CASSVGTGTYEQYF. The CDR3 DNA reads as TGTGCCAGCAGCGTAGGTACAGGGACCTACGAGCAGTACTTC.